The entry below gives a single TCR beta chain sequence along with its context. The data were taken from a study of blood T cell repertoires in COVID-19. As for the study in general: T cells, B-cell-depleted T cells, or PBMCs provided the cDNA or gDNA that served as material.

Germline CDR1 and CDR2: LGHDT and YNNKEL (reference sequence). The CDR3 is made up of 15 amino acids. The germline V and J ends were trimmed by 4 bases and 1 base, with 11 bases remaining between them. Measured with immunoSEQ multiplex PCR; TCRdb has only the in-frame clones, and not every one. The sample records about 360,000 clones, 86% being singletons. This TCR derives from a woman aged 60-75 years with COVID-19, enrolled during active disease. The sequencing input was peripheral blood. The chain joins TRBV3-1 (or the pseudogene TRBV3-2) to TRBJ1-3; D ambiguous. CDR3 in amino acids: CASSPTVWSGNTIYF. CDR3 in DNA: TGTGCCAGCAGCCCCACTGTCTGGTCTGGAAACACCATATATTTT.